The 28 T cell receptor beta chains presented below share a single source sample, sequenced in a study of T cells in Graves' hyperthyroidism and ophthalmopathy. TCR beta CDR3 region amplification was performed from RNA transcripts. HTBI primers were the set used in a first-round RT-PCR of the TCR CDR3. MiXCR, run by TCRdb on the multiplex PCR reads, gives a single entry per CDR3 protein. The sample consists of about 640,000 distinct CDR3 sequences, about 45% of them appearing once. Input material: peripheral blood or thyroid tissue (not recorded which). These receptors all stem from an adult man with Graves' disease, either hyperthyroidism or ophthalmopathy (not recorded which).

This clonotype was found a few times. The chain combines TRBV7-2 with TRBJ2-5; tentative D call: TRBD2 (6 bases). Trimming took 7 bases from V and 2 from J, leaving 14 bases between them. The CDR3 length is 14 residues. Looked up from germline, CDR1 is SGHTA and CDR2 is FQGNSA. Here the CDR3 DNA reads TGTGCCAGCACCTGGGACTCCGCACAAGAGACCCAGTACTTC. Translating gives CASTWDSAQETQYF.

This clonotype was found a few times. The rearrangement uses TRBV20-1 and TRBJ2-7; D is perhaps TRBD1 (5 bases). CDR3 length: 15 residues. V was pared by 0 bases and J by 5 bases, with 17 bases between. CDR1 and CDR2 (germline): DFQATT, SNEGSKA (reference sequence). The CDR3 DNA reads TGCAGTGCTAGAGACCTGACCCCGCCAGGGCACGAGCAGTACTTC. Amino acids: CSARDLTPPGHEQYF.

The sample holds many counts of this clonotype. J is TRBJ1-5 and V is TRBV2; no clear D. Germline lookup yields CDR1 SNHLY and CDR2 FYNNEI. The CDR3 sequence is 17 residues long. Trimming left V 1 base short and J 1 base short, with 14 bases between. The DNA for the CDR3 is TGTGCCAGCAGTGAAGAGGCGGGCGATTCAAGCAATCAGCCCCAGCATTTT. Translating it yields CASSEEAGDSSNQPQHF.

The gene calls are TRBV20-1 and TRBJ1-5, with 7 bases aligning to TRBD1. Germline-derived CDR1 and CDR2 are DFQATT and SNEGSKA (reference sequence). The CDR3 is 18 amino acids. The trim removed 3 bases at V and 4 bases at J, leaving 18 bases unmatched. Written as DNA, the CDR3 is TGCAGTGCTAGTCCGCCACTGTACAGGGGAGGCTGGAATCAGCCCCAGCATTTT. It specifies CSASPPLYRGGWNQPQHF.

Turning to this clonotype: Because the CDR3's place on the DNA is in doubt, the DNA is left out and the CDR3 is given as listed by TCRdb. V is TRBV28 and J is TRBJ2-5; the D call in the table, TRBD1, was not verified against the DNA. The CDR3 contains 15 residues when both ends are counted. CDR1 MDHEN and CDR2 SYDVKM come from the germline V gene. The CDR3 reads CASSFGAGYQETQYF.

This clonotype has a count of ten or more. The chain carries TRBV15 and TRBJ1-5; TRBD1 agrees at 7 bases. CDR1 LNHNV and CDR2 YYDKDF come from the germline V gene (reference sequence). V lost 8 bases and J lost 6; bases outside the gene matches: 13. This CDR3 region has 15 residues. The CDR3 sequence: CATAGLQGMGQPQHF. In DNA, the CDR3 is TGTGCCACCGCCGGCCTACAGGGGATGGGTCAGCCCCAGCATTTT.

This chain connects TRBV7-8 to TRBJ1-4; 8 bases match TRBD1. Per germline, CDR1 SGHVS and CDR2 FQNEAQ. Trimming removed 5 bases from V and 8 bases from J; junction bases left unmatched: 22. The CDR3 is made up of 19 amino acids. The CDR3 region has the DNA TGTGCCAGCAGCCATGAGCGGACAGGGAGCCGTACTGGAGAAGAAAAACTGTTTTTT. Its protein product is CASSHERTGSRTGEEKLFF.

The sample holds many counts of this clonotype. J is TRBJ1-6 and V is TRBV2; D remains ambiguous. Per the germline V gene, CDR1 is SNHLY and CDR2 is FYNNEI. With 8 bases removed from V and 5 bases from J, the gap between germline ends came to 13 bases. The CDR3 is 14 residues long. Here the CDR3 DNA reads TGTGCCAGCGGCCGGGATACGGATAATTCACCCCTCCACTTT. Encoded protein: CASGRDTDNSPLHF.

Turning to this clonotype: This CDR3 is missing its conserved last phenylalanine or tryptophan, likely due to a read error. For the CDR3, the DNA is TGTGCCATCAGCGACAAAACCGGGGAGCTGTTTTTG. As protein: CAISDKTGELFL. V gene TRBV10-3 combines with J gene TRBJ2-2; no firm D call. The germline V gene encodes CDR1 ENHRY and CDR2 SYGVKD. The CDR3 is 12 residues long. Trimming shortened V by 6 bases and J by 5 bases, and 7 bases separated the two germline ends.

This clonotype was recorded once. The V and J genes are TRBV10-3 and TRBJ2-5; TRBD1 matches 7 bases. The trim removed 2 bases at V and 5 bases at J, leaving 5 bases unmatched. This CDR3 spans 14 amino acids. Germline-derived CDR1 and CDR2 are ENHRY and SYGVKD. CDR3 sequence: CAISEADRLETQYF. The CDR3 DNA reads as TGTGCCATCAGTGAGGCGGACAGGCTCGAGACCCAGTACTTC.

V usage is TRBV2 and J usage is TRBJ1-2; TRBD1 matches at 10 bases. This CDR3 is built from 17 residues. CDR1 is SNHLY and CDR2 is FYNNEI in the germline V gene. The V segment lost 7 bases and the J segment 6 bases; nucleotides outside the gene matches: 17. The CDR3 here is CASTARDRGARVHGYTF. The CDR3 nucleotides are TGTGCCAGCACCGCTCGGGACAGGGGCGCGCGTGTCCATGGCTACACCTTC.

This clonotype was seen a handful of times. The chain recombines TRBV11-1 with TRBJ1-2; D is undetermined. V was cut by 5 bases and J by 4 bases, with 2 bases left in between. CDR1 is SGHAT and CDR2 is FQDESV in the germline V gene (reference sequence). CDR3 length: 10 residues. The CDR3 sequence: CASSAYGYTF. In nucleotides, the CDR3 is TGTGCCAGCAGCGCCTATGGCTACACCTTC.

The chain is built from TRBV12-3 or TRBV12-4 and TRBJ1-2; maybe TRBD1 (6 bases). V was pared by 2 bases and J by 8 bases, with 9 bases between. The CDR3 length is 12 residues. As DNA, the CDR3 is TGTGCCAGCAGTTTATCAGGGGCCGGCTACACCTTC. The encoded protein is CASSLSGAGYTF.

CDR3: CSASRVDTEAFF. CDR3 in DNA: TGCAGTGCTAGCAGGGTCGATACTGAAGCTTTCTTT. The J gene is TRBJ1-1, the V gene TRBV20-1; D might be TRBD1 (5 bases). Per germline, CDR1 DFQATT and CDR2 SNEGSKA (reference sequence). This CDR3 contains 12 residues. Trimming pared 3 bases from V and 5 bases from J, leaving 10 bases between.

The J gene is TRBJ1-5, the V gene TRBV20-1; no firm D call. This CDR3 has 15 amino acids. Germline CDR1 is DFQATT and CDR2 is SNEGSKA (reference sequence). V was shortened by 8 bases and J by 6 bases, with 23 bases between the two germline ends. CDR3 amino acids: CSYSVPTVVGQPQHF. The CDR3 DNA follows: TGCAGTTACTCGGTCCCGACGGTAGTCGGTCAGCCCCAGCATTTT.

This clonotype was recorded many times. V usage is TRBV25-1 and J usage is TRBJ1-6, with D possibly being TRBD1 (6 bases). Between the trimmed V and J ends, which lost 3 bases and 8 bases, there was a span of 14 bases. There are 15 residues in the CDR3. In germline, CDR1 is MGHDK, CDR2 SYGVNS. The CDR3 reads CASSEFGGKDSPLHF. DNA for the CDR3: TGTGCCAGCAGTGAGTTTGGGGGCAAGGATTCACCCCTCCACTTT.

Ten or more counts support this clonotype. This chain links TRBV6-5 with TRBJ2-7; a possible D gene is TRBD2 (6 bases). The CDR3 runs to 13 residues. The ends were cut back, 4 bases at V and 6 bases at J, with 13 bases in the middle. CDR1 and CDR2 from the germline V gene are MNHEY and SVGAGI. The CDR3 coding sequence is TGTGCCAGCAGTTGGGGGGACGGATCCGAGCAGTACTTC. Translated: CASSWGDGSEQYF.

This clonotype was recorded many times. This rearrangement joins TRBV15 to TRBJ1-1, with a weak D call TRBD1 (6 bases). The CDR3 extends over 16 amino acids. The germline V gene encodes CDR1 LNHNV and CDR2 YYDKDF (reference sequence). Trimming cost V 0 bases and J 0 bases, with 11 bases left between them. The CDR3 DNA reads TGTGCCACCAGCAGAGACAGGGGACTTATGAACACTGAAGCTTTCTTT. Residues: CATSRDRGLMNTEAFF.

Worth noting for this clonotype: No conserved phenylalanine or tryptophan ends this CDR3, so it is likely a read error. The V and J genes are TRBV7-9 and TRBJ2-2, with TRBD2 identical over 7 bases. The CDR3 runs to 15 residues. Trimming at V came to 2 bases and at J to 5 bases, leaving 5 bases not matched to a gene. Germline lookup yields CDR1 SEHNR and CDR2 FQNEAQ (reference sequence). CDR3: CASSLNREDTGELFV. The CDR3 bases are TGTGCCAGCAGCTTAAACCGGGAGGATACCGGGGAGCTGTTTGTT.

In its sample, this clonotype was seen many times. The rearrangement uses TRBV2 and TRBJ1-6, with D maybe TRBD1 (6 bases). Germline CDR1 and CDR2: SNHLY and FYNNEI. Trimming took off 7 bases at V and 5 bases at J, with 15 bases between the two ends. CDR3 length: 15 amino acids. CDR3: CASTGTRSNNSPLHF. In DNA form, the CDR3 reads TGTGCCAGCACTGGGACACGGAGTAATAATTCACCCCTCCACTTT.

A note on this clonotype: A single base separates this from a much larger clone, so it may be a read error. This sequence joins TRBV20-1 and TRBJ2-7; TRBD2 agrees at 13 bases. The CDR3 extends over 15 amino acids. Germline V gives CDR1 DFQATT, CDR2 SNEGSKA (reference sequence). Trimming at V came to 0 bases and at J to 2 bases, leaving 1 base not matched to a gene. The CDR3 is CSARDGTSGTYEQYF. DNA of the CDR3: TGCAGTGCTAGAGATGGGACTAGCGGGACCTACGAGCAGTACTTC.

This clonotype showed up just a few times. The chain combines TRBV7-9 with TRBJ2-7, with a tentative D call TRBD1 (7 bases). The CDR3 loop spans 16 amino acids. The V gene lost 5 bases and the J gene lost 0 bases, with 17 bases spanning the gap. CDR1 is SEHNR, CDR2 FQNEAQ, per germline (reference sequence). CDR3 loop: CASSPRGTANSYEQYF. CDR3 nucleotides: TGTGCCAGCAGCCCGCGCGGGACAGCGAACTCCTACGAGCAGTACTTC.

V gene TRBV19 combines with J gene TRBJ1-2; D gene unclear. Germline CDR1 and CDR2: LNHDA and SQIVND (reference sequence). This CDR3 has 15 amino acids. The ends were cut back, 5 bases at V and 5 bases at J, with 18 bases in the middle. CDR3 sequence reads: CASSWALSSDYGYTF. CDR3 nucleotides: TGTGCCAGTAGTTGGGCCCTCTCCAGCGATTATGGCTACACCTTC.

The J gene is TRBJ2-7, the V gene TRBV29-1, with D perhaps matching TRBD2 (6 bases). The CDR3 sequence is 13 residues long. Deletions cut 6 bases from V and 1 base from J, with 13 bases between. Germline V gene data show CDR1 as SQVTM and CDR2 as ANQGSEA. The CDR3 is CSVLGGNSYEQYF. CDR3 coding DNA: TGCAGCGTATTGGGAGGTAATTCCTACGAGCAGTACTTC.

The genes are TRBV20-1 and TRBJ2-7; D is possibly TRBD1 (6 bases). Germline CDR1 and CDR2: DFQATT and SNEGSKA (reference sequence). The length of the CDR3 is 14 residues. V lost 4 bases and J 2 bases, leaving 15 bases between the germline ends. The CDR3 region is CSAISGAQTYEQYF. The CDR3 nucleotides are TGCAGTGCTATTTCAGGGGCTCAAACCTACGAGCAGTACTTC.

About this clonotype: Being one base from a much bigger clone, this may be a read error. V and J are TRBV7-8 and TRBJ2-5, with 7 bases matching TRBD1. The V segment lost 4 bases and the J segment 5 bases; nucleotides outside the gene matches: 7. The CDR3 totals 14 residues. Germline V gene lookup returns CDR1 SGHVS and CDR2 FQNEAQ. The CDR3 DNA reads as TGTGCCAGCAGCTGGGGACAGCCTGCGGAGACCCAGTACTTC. It codes for CASSWGQPAETQYF.

The V call is TRBV2, the J call TRBJ2-7; TRBD2 agrees at 10 bases. V shed 7 bases and J 4 bases; nucleotides not matched to a gene: 4. The CDR3 spans 13 residues. Looked up from germline, CDR1 is SNHLY and CDR2 is FYNNEI. The CDR3 here is CASTMTSGYEQYF. CDR3 DNA: TGTGCCAGCACTATGACTAGCGGGTACGAGCAGTACTTC.

This clonotype has ten or more counts. The genes are TRBV24-1 and TRBJ1-1; D perhaps matches TRBD1 (6 bases). Germline lookup yields CDR1 KGHDR and CDR2 SFDVKD. The CDR3 is 14 residues long. Trimming pared 2 bases from V and 2 bases from J, leaving 8 bases between. This CDR3 is CATSDSDRNTEAFF. The CDR3 bases are TGTGCCACCAGTGATTCGGACAGAAACACTGAAGCTTTCTTT.